The rows below give T cell receptor beta chains drawn from one sample of a study of cytomegalovirus exposure and HLA in healthy donors. Produced via immunoSEQ multiplex PCR; TCRdb's table is partial and in-frame only. The sample lists about 74,000 clones, 94% occurring once. Sequencing input: PBMCs. The receptor source for this set is a woman between 18 and 29 years old in good health and CMV-seropositive. The CDR3 runs from the conserved cysteine through the conserved F or W. The D gene is left open where the match is weak.

D	V	J	CDR3
TRBD1	TRBV7-2	TRBJ2-7	CASSPGQGVYEQYF
NA	TRBV9	TRBJ2-6	CASSLFGHFSGANVLTF
NA	TRBV5-1	TRBJ2-3	CASSLGTKTQSDTQYF
NA	TRBV5-1	TRBJ2-5	CASSLVGGKETQYF
NA	TRBV30	TRBJ2-6	CASLAISGANVLTF
TRBD1	TRBV5-1	TRBJ2-2	CASTAGGNTGELFF
NA	TRBV4-1	TRBJ1-5	CASSQGLSAGNQPQHF
NA	TRBV9	TRBJ2-1	CASSVEGGLTEQFF
NA	TRBV7-2	TRBJ2-3	CASSLARSDTQYF
NA	TRBV30	TRBJ2-7	CAWSRWPGYEQYF
NA	TRBV19	TRBJ2-1	CASSIDQAGGSEQFF
NA	TRBV23-1	TRBJ2-7	CARRGSSFYEQYF
NA	TRBV6-1	TRBJ1-6	CTSSENSGGGSPLHF
TRBD1	TRBV13	TRBJ1-2	CASSFGTGARDGYTF
TRBD1	TRBV19	TRBJ2-3	CASSIGIATGTTDTQYF
NA	TRBV16	TRBJ1-6	CASSHTGQDSPLHF
NA	TRBV6-5	TRBJ2-1	CASSPGLSLHNEQFF
TRBD2	TRBV19	TRBJ2-1	CASSILAGGGEQFF
TRBD2	TRBV6-1	TRBJ2-1	CASSAGLAEGNEQFF
TRBD1	TRBV29-1	TRBJ2-7	CSVGTGTGGSGEQYF
TRBD2	TRBV2	TRBJ2-3	CASRELAADTKYF
TRBD1	TRBV27	TRBJ2-7	CASSSHRGQYF
TRBD1	TRBV5-1	TRBJ2-4	CASSPGQGRDIQYF
NA	TRBV2	TRBJ2-2	CASSELAVTGELFF
NA	TRBV7-2	TRBJ2-7	CASSQSTYEQYF
TRBD2	TRBV27	TRBJ2-3	CASSPVWVAGSDTQYF
NA	TRBV9	TRBJ2-7	CASSADPRGTYEQYF
NA	TRBV18	TRBJ2-4	CASSPRVRGIQYF
NA	TRBV27	TRBJ1-1	CASNPKRGEFEAEAFF
TRBD1	TRBV27	TRBJ2-1	CASEKQGAYNEQFF
TRBD2	TRBV2	TRBJ2-7	CASSYKTSGRRGAPYF
TRBD1	TRBV7-9	TRBJ1-5	CASSGGQGEGGPQHF
NA	TRBV7-8	TRBJ1-1	CASSFERLNTEAFF
TRBD1	TRBV19	TRBJ1-4	CATRDRVTNEKLFF
NA	TRBV4-3	TRBJ1-1	CASSLRLRGGTEAFF
NA	TRBV19	TRBJ2-5	CASSTTGNQETQYF
NA	TRBV20-1	TRBJ2-7	CSAAGYEQYF
TRBD2	TRBV6-4	TRBJ2-5	CASSVSGGTQETQYF
TRBD1	TRBV27	TRBJ2-7	CASSLAVGTGVYEQYF
NA	TRBV5-1	TRBJ2-1	CASSSGGAAQFF
NA	TRBV29-1	TRBJ1-3	CSVRDIGNTIYF
TRBD1	TRBV14	TRBJ2-6	CASSPRTGAGANVLTF
TRBD1	TRBV6-6	TRBJ2-7	CASTAGGNEQYF
TRBD2	TRBV7-6	TRBJ2-2	CASSPSGGNTGELFF